Each of the 2 T cell receptor beta chains below was sequenced from the same sample in a study of T-cell reconstitution after alpha-beta-depleted transplantation in children. TCRbeta library preparation incorporated unique molecular identifiers. TCRdb used MiXCR to reprocess the PCR reads, holding one entry per CDR3 protein. The repertoire has some 520,000 distinct CDR3 sequences, around a third of them found once; the top ten carry around 2.3%. The material was PBMCs from the stem cell graft donor, obtained from the stem cell graft. These receptors were taken from a human donor who donated a stem cell graft to a child with aplastic anemia.

In this sample, this clonotype turned up a few times. This chain uses TRBV29-1 with TRBJ1-2, with D possibly being TRBD1 (6 bases). V was shortened by 5 bases and J by 2 bases, with 15 bases between the two germline ends. The length of the CDR3 is 14 residues. Germline CDR1 reads SQVTM; CDR2 reads ANQGSEA. The CDR3 region has the DNA TGCAGCGTTATGCAAGGGGGTACGAACTATGGCTACACCTTC. This codes for CSVMQGGTNYGYTF.

This clonotype was picked up a small number of times. The V gene is TRBV29-1, the J gene TRBJ1-2; D is unclear. The V end was cut by 4 bases, the J end by 0 bases, with 6 bases between. The CDR3 runs 12 residues. The germline V gene has CDR1 SQVTM and CDR2 ANQGSEA. The CDR3 here is CSVVVANYGYTF. Here the CDR3 DNA reads TGCAGCGTTGTAGTAGCTAACTATGGCTACACCTTC.